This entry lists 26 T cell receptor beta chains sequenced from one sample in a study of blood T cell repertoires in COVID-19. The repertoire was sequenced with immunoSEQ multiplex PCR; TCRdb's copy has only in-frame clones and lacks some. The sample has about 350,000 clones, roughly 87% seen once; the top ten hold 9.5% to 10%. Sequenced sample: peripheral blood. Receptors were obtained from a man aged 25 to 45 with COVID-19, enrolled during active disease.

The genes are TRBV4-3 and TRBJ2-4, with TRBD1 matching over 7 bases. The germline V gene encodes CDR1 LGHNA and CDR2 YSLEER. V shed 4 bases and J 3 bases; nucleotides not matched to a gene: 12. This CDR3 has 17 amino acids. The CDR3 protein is CASSRKNRGLDKNIQYF. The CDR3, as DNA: TGCGCCAGCAGCCGAAAAAACAGGGGCTTAGACAAAAACATTCAGTACTTC.

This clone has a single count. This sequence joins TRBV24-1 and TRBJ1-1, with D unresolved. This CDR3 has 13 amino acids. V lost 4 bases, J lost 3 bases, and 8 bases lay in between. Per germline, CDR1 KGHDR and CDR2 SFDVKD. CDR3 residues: CATSDRRDTEAFF. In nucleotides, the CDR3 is TGTGCCACCAGTGACCGACGGGACACTGAAGCTTTCTTT.

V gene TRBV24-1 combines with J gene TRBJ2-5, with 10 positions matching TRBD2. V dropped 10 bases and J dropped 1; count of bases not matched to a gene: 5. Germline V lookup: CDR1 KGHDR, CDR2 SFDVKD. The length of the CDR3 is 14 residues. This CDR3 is CATEAGGAQETQYF. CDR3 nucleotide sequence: TGTGCCACTGAAGCGGGAGGGGCCCAAGAGACCCAGTACTTC.

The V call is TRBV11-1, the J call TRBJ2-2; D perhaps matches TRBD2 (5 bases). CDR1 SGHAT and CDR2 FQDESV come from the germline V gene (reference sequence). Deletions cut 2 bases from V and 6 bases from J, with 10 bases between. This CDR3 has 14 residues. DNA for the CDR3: TGTGCCAGCAGCTTAAATAGAGGGTCCGGGGAGCTGTTTTTT. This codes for CASSLNRGSGELFF.

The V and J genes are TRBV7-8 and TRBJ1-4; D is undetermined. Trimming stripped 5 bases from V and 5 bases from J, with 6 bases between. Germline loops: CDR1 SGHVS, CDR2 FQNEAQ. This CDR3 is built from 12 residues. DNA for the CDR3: TGTGCCAGCAGCCTCCAAAATGAAAAACTGTTTTTT. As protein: CASSLQNEKLFF. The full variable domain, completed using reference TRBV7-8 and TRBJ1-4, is GAGVSQSPRYKVAKRGQDVALRCDPISGHVSLFWYQQALGQGPEFLTYFQNEAQLDKSGLPSDRFFAERPEGSVSTLKIQRTQQEDSAVYLCASSLQNEKLFFGSGTQLSVL.

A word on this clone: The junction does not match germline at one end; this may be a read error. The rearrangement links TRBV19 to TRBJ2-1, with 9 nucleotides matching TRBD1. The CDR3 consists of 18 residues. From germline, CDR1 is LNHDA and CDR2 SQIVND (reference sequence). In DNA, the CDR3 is TGTGCCAGCAGTAGCCCTAACAGGGGGCTTAGCTCCTACAATGAGCAGTTCTTC. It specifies CASSSPNRGLSSYNEQFF. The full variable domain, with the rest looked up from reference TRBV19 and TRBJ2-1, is DGGITQSPKYLFRKEGQNVTLSCEQNLNHDAMYWYRQDPGQGLRLIYYSQIVNDFQKGDIAEGYSVSREKKESFPLTVTSAQKNPTAFYLCASSSPNRGLSSYNEQFFGPGTRLTVL.

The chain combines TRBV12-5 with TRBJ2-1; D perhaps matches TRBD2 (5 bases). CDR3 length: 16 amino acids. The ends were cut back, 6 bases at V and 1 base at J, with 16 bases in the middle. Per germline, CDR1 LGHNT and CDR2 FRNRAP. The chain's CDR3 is CASGPPTSGSYNEQFF. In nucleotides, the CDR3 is TGTGCTAGTGGACCACCGACATCGGGATCCTACAATGAGCAGTTCTTC.

The CDR3 DNA sequence: TGTGCCAGCAGCTTGCGGATGGGACTAGCGGGAGGAAACGAGCAGTACTTC. Its translation is CASSLRMGLAGGNEQYF. The chain employs TRBV5-6 and TRBJ2-7, with 15 bases that match TRBD2. CDR3 size: 17 residues. Losses at the gene ends were 1 base for V and 5 bases for J; bases not matched to a gene: 7. CDR1 and CDR2 from the germline V gene are SGHDT and YYEEEE.

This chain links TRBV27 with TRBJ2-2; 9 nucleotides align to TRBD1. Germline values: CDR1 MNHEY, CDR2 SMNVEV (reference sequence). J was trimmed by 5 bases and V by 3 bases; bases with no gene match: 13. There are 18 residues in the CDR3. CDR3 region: CASSFDSPGQGFTGELFF. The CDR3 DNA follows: TGTGCCAGCAGTTTCGACTCACCGGGACAGGGATTTACCGGGGAGCTGTTTTTT.

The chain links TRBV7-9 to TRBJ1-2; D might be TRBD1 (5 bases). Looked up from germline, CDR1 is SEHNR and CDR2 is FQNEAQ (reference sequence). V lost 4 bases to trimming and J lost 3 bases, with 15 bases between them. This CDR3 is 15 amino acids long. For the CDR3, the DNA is TGTGCCAGCAGCTCGGTGGCAGGGATACACTATGGCTACACCTTC. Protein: CASSSVAGIHYGYTF. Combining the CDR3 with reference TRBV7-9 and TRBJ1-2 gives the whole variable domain DTGVSQNPRHKITKRGQNVTFRCDPISEHNRLYWYRQTLGQGPEFLTYFQNEAQLEKSRLLSDRFSAERPKGSFSTLEIQRTEQGDSAMYLCASSSVAGIHYGYTFGSGTRLTVV.

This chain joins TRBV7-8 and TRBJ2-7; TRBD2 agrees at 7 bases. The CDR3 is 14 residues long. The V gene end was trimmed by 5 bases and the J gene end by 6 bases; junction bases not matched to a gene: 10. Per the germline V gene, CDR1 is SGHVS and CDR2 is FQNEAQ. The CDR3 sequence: CASSLGGSRLEQYF. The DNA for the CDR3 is TGTGCCAGCAGCCTGGGGGGGTCCCGTCTCGAGCAGTACTTC.

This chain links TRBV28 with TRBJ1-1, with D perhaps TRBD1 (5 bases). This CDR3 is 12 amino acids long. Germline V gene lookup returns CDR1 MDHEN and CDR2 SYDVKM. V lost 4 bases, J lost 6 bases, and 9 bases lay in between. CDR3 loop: CASSYDSPEAFF. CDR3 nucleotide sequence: TGTGCCAGCAGTTACGACAGTCCTGAAGCTTTCTTT.

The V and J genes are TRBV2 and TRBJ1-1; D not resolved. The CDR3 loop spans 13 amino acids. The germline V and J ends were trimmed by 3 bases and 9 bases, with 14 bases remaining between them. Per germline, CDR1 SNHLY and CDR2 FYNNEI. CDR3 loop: CASSDPPGEKAFF. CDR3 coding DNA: TGTGCCAGCAGTGATCCGCCGGGAGAAAAAGCTTTCTTT.

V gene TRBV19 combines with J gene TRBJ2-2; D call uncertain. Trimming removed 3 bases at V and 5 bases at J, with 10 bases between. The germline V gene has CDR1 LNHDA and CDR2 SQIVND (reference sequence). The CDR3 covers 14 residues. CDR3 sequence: CASSIRLVTGELFF. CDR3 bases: TGTGCCAGTAGTATTCGGTTAGTTACCGGGGAGCTGTTTTTT.

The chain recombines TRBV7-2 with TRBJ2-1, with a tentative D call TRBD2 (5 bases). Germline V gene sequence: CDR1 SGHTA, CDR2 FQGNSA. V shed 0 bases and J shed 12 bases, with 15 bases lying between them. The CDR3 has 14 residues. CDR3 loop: CASSLAGRGEGQFF. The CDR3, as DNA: TGTGCCAGCAGCTTAGCTGGGAGAGGAGAGGGGCAGTTCTTC.

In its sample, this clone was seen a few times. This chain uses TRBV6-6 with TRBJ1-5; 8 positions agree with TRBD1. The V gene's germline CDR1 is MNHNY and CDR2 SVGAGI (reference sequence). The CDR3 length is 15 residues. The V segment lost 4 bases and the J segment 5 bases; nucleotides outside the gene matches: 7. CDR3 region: CASSSPPGGYQPQHF. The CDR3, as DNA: TGTGCCAGCAGTTCCCCCCCAGGGGGCTATCAGCCCCAGCATTTT.

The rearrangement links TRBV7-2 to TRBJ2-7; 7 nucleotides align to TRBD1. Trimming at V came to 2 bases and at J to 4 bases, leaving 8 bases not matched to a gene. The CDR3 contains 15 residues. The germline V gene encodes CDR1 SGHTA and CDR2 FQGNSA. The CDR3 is CASSLRETGTYEQYF. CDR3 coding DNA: TGTGCCAGCAGCTTACGTGAGACAGGGACATACGAGCAGTACTTC.

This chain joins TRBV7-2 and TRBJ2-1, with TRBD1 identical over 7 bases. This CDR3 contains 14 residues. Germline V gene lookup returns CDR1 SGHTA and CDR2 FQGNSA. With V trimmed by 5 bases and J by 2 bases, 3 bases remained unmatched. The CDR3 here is CASSPGQTYNEQFF. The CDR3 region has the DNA TGTGCCAGCAGCCCGGGACAGACCTACAATGAGCAGTTCTTC.

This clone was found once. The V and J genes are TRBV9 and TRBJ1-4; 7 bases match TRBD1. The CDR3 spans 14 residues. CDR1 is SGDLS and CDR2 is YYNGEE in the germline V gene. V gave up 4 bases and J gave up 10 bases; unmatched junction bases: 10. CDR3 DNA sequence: TGTGCCAGCAGCCCTCGGGACAGCCGGGGAAAACTGTTTTTT. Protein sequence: CASSPRDSRGKLFF.

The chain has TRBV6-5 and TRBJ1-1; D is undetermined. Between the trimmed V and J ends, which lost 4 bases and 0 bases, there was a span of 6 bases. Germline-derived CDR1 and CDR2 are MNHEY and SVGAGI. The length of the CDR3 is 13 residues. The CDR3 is CASSLILNTEAFF. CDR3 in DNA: TGTGCCAGCAGTTTAATTCTGAACACTGAAGCTTTCTTT.

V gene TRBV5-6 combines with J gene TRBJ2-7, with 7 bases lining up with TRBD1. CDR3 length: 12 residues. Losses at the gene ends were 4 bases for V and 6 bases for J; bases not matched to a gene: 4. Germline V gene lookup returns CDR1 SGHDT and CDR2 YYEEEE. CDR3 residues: CASSLTGPEQYF. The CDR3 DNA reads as TGTGCCAGCAGCCTGACAGGGCCCGAGCAGTACTTC.

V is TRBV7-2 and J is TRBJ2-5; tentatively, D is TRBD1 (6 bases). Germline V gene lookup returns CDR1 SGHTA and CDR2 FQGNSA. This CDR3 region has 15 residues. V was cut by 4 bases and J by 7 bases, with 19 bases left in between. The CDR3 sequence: CASSSQDSQWGTQYF. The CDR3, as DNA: TGTGCCAGCAGCTCCCAGGACAGCCAGTGGGGGACCCAGTACTTC. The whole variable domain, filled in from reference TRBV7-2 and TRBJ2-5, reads GAGVSQSPSNKVTEKGKDVELRCDPISGHTALYWYRQSLGQGLEFLIYFQGNSAPDKSGLPSDRFSAERTGGSVSTLTIQRTQQEDSAVYLCASSSQDSQWGTQYFGPGTRLLVL.

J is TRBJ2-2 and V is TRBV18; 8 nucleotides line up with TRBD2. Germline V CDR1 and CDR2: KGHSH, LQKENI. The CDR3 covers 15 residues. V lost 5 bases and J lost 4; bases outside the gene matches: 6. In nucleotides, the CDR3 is TGTGCCAGCTCAGGCGGGACTAGTATCACCGGGGAGCTGTTTTTT. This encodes CASSGGTSITGELFF.

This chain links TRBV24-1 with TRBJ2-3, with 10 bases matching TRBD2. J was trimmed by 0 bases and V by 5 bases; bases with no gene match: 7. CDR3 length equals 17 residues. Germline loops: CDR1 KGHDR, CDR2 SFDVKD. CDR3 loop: CATSGASGGPSTDTQYF. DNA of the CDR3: TGTGCCACCAGTGGTGCTAGCGGGGGCCCCAGCACAGATACGCAGTATTTT.

Here the CDR3 reads CASSPQGVLYGYTF. The DNA of the CDR3 is TGTGCCAGCAGTCCACAGGGTGTCCTCTATGGCTACACCTTC. The V gene is TRBV6-6, the J gene TRBJ1-2, with a tentative D call TRBD1 (6 bases). Trimming stripped 5 bases from V and 4 bases from J, with 14 bases between. The CDR3 is made up of 14 amino acids. The germline gives CDR1 MNHNY, CDR2 SVGAGI (reference sequence).

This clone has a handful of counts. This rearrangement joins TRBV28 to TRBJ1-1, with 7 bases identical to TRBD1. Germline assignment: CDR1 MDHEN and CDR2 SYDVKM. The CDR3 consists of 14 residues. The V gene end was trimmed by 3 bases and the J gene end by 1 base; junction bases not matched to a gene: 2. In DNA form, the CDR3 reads TGTGCCAGCAGTTTCCGGACAGGGAACACTGAAGCTTTCTTT. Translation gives CASSFRTGNTEAFF.